This T cell receptor (beta chain) comes out of a study of blood T cell repertoires in COVID-19. Study-level information: Researchers got acute and convalescent COVID-19 samples from the United States, Italy and Spain. In each case, the material was cDNA or gDNA derived from T cells, B-cell-depleted T cells, or PBMCs.

Original methodology: It was from reference gene primer amplification that nucleated cell counts were estimated. Here immunoSEQ multiplex PCR was the method, and the copy in TCRdb shows in-frame clones only, minus some. V, J and clone size are taken as reported in that table, and D and trimming were inferred from the DNA itself. Of about 380,000 clones detected, around 91% appear once; the ten largest clones hold 6.5% to 7%. This CDR3 contains 15 residues. The V end was cut by 2 bases, the J end by 8 bases, with 16 bases between. Germline assignment: CDR1 KGHSH and CDR2 LQKENI. This clone has just a few counts.

The chain couples TRBV18 to TRBJ1-3, with D uncertain. This clonotype was obtained from a man younger than 35 with active or convalescent COVID-19. Sequenced material: peripheral blood. The DNA for the CDR3 is TGTGCCAGCTCACCAATTCGTTCCTTCGCGGACACCATATATTTT. It codes for CASSPIRSFADTIYF.